Presented here are 21 T cell receptor beta chains from one specimen sequenced in a study of blood T cell repertoires in COVID-19. Profiled with immunoSEQ multiplex PCR; TCRdb holds only in-frame clones, not every one. The sample has some 240,000 clones; more than 85% are singletons. The sequencing sample was made of peripheral blood. The receptors were sampled from a man between 60 and 70 years old with COVID-19, enrolled during active disease.

The chain recombines TRBV7-2 with TRBJ1-6; TRBD1 is a possible D gene (5 bases). Germline CDR1 reads SGHTA; CDR2 reads FQGNSA. Trimming took 3 bases from V and 10 from J, leaving 10 bases between them. The CDR3 is 13 residues long. CDR3 DNA: TGTGCCAGCAGCTTGGCAGGGAAGTCACCCCTCCACTTT. It codes for CASSLAGKSPLHF.

This clone was counted a few times. The chain joins TRBV7-9 to TRBJ2-7; no reliable D call. This CDR3 comprises 14 residues. Looked up from germline, CDR1 is SEHNR and CDR2 is FQNEAQ (reference sequence). V lost 5 bases and J 2 bases, leaving 13 bases between the germline ends. The CDR3 sequence is CASSRPLPAYEQYF. In nucleotides, the CDR3 is TGTGCCAGCAGCCGTCCGCTGCCAGCCTACGAGCAGTACTTC.

This rearrangement joins TRBV11-2 to TRBJ2-3; 8 nucleotides agree with TRBD2. This CDR3 has 17 residues. With 5 bases clipped from V and 6 bases from J, the junction kept 16 bases outside the gene matches. The germline V gene has CDR1 SGHAT and CDR2 FQNNGV. CDR3 nucleotides: TGTGCCAGCAGCCGGGGGATGGTCGTAGCGGGGCGGGATACGCAGTATTTT. This gives the protein CASSRGMVVAGRDTQYF.

The chain combines TRBV7-3 with TRBJ2-7; D is perhaps TRBD1 (5 bases). Trimming left V 3 bases short and J 6 bases short, with 12 bases between. Germline-derived CDR1 and CDR2 are SGHTA and FQGTGA. CDR3 length: 13 amino acids. This CDR3 is CASSFSPQGEQYF. In DNA form, the CDR3 reads TGTGCCAGCAGCTTTTCCCCCCAGGGCGAGCAGTACTTC.

The rearrangement joins TRBV29-1 to TRBJ2-7; tentative D call: TRBD2 (6 bases). Trimming shortened V by 4 bases and J by 4 bases, and 26 bases separated the two germline ends. The CDR3 has 17 amino acids. The germline gives CDR1 SQVTM, CDR2 ANQGSEA. CDR3 in amino acids: CSVVLGTFVGGYYEQYF. The CDR3 DNA follows: TGCAGCGTTGTGTTAGGGACTTTCGTTGGTGGATATTACGAGCAGTACTTC.

The chain links TRBV19 to TRBJ2-3; no reliable D call. Germline V gives CDR1 LNHDA, CDR2 SQIVND (reference sequence). The CDR3 covers 13 residues. The V and J ends lost 7 bases and 2 bases respectively, with 10 bases between them. The CDR3 loop is CASNPTITDTQYF. CDR3 nucleotide sequence: TGTGCCAGTAACCCAACAATCACAGATACGCAGTATTTT.

The chain employs TRBV19 and TRBJ2-2; TRBD1 matches 10 bases. CDR1 and CDR2 (germline): LNHDA, SQIVND (reference sequence). The CDR3 consists of 17 residues. The V gene end was trimmed by 3 bases and the J gene end by 0 bases; junction bases not matched to a gene: 4. CDR3 residues: CASSMKGTGANTGELFF. Here the CDR3 DNA reads TGTGCCAGTAGTATGAAAGGGACAGGGGCGAACACCGGGGAGCTGTTTTTT.

The chain combines TRBV28 with TRBJ2-1, with 9 bases matching TRBD2. V was pared by 5 bases and J by 7 bases, with 15 bases of the junction left unmatched. There are 17 residues in the CDR3. CDR1 is MDHEN and CDR2 is SYDVKM in the germline V gene. CDR3 coding DNA: TGTGCCAGCAGTCCCCGGGGGGCGGGAGGGCCAGAAAATGAGCAGTTCTTC. This gives the protein CASSPRGAGGPENEQFF.

This rearrangement joins TRBV28 to TRBJ2-5, with 7 positions matching TRBD1. With 2 bases clipped from V and 5 bases from J, the junction kept 5 bases outside the gene matches. Germline CDR1 reads MDHEN; CDR2 reads SYDVKM. The CDR3 covers 14 residues. CDR3 sequence reads: CASSLGTEGETQYF. Written as DNA, the CDR3 is TGTGCCAGCAGTTTAGGGACAGAAGGGGAGACCCAGTACTTC. Supplemented by reference TRBV28 and TRBJ2-5, the full variable domain reads DVKVTQSSRYLVKRTGEKVFLECVQDMDHENMFWYRQDPGLGLRLIYFSYDVKMKEKGDIPEGYSVSREKKERFSLILESASTNQTSMYLCASSLGTEGETQYFGPGTRLLVL.

The chain joins TRBV6-2 or TRBV6-3 to TRBJ1-1, with a possible D match to TRBD1 (5 bases). This CDR3 contains 14 residues. V lost 2 bases and J lost 1, with 8 bases in between. Germline loops: CDR1 MNHEY, CDR2 SVGEGT. The DNA for the CDR3 is TGTGCCAGCAGTTACAGGGGATGGAACACTGAAGCTTTCTTT. Translated: CASSYRGWNTEAFF.

The chain combines TRBV3-1 (or the pseudogene TRBV3-2) with TRBJ1-4; 7 bases map to TRBD1. Losses at the gene ends were 1 base for V and 7 bases for J; bases not matched to a gene: 0. The CDR3 consists of 13 residues. The germline V gene has CDR1 LGHDT and CDR2 YNNKEL (reference sequence). This chain's CDR3 is CASSQGQGEKLFF. The CDR3 DNA is TGTGCCAGCAGCCAAGGACAGGGTGAAAAACTGTTTTTT.

A few counts support this clone. The rearrangement links TRBV10-3 to TRBJ2-7, with a tentative D call TRBD1 (5 bases). The length of the CDR3 is 14 residues. The V gene lost 4 bases and the J gene lost 2 bases, with 12 bases spanning the gap. CDR1 is ENHRY and CDR2 is SYGVKD in the germline V gene. The CDR3 here is CAISALTATYEQYF. CDR3 in DNA: TGTGCCATCAGTGCTTTGACAGCGACCTACGAGCAGTACTTC.

There are a few counts of this clone. The chain combines TRBV2 with TRBJ2-2; the D is unclear. V lost 4 bases and J 0 bases, leaving 9 bases between the germline ends. CDR3 size: 15 residues. Germline-derived CDR1 and CDR2 are SNHLY and FYNNEI. CDR3 protein: CASSAITTNTGELFF. The DNA for the CDR3 is TGTGCCAGCAGTGCCATCACAACGAACACCGGGGAGCTGTTTTTT.

The rearrangement joins TRBV12-3 or TRBV12-4 to TRBJ2-7; D ambiguous. The CDR3 runs to 13 residues. V shed 6 bases and J shed 0 bases, with 9 bases lying between them. The CDR3 protein is CASSRHTSYEQYF. The CDR3 bases are TGTGCCAGCAGCCGACATACCTCCTACGAGCAGTACTTC.

The J gene is TRBJ1-4, the V gene TRBV18; TRBD1 is a possible D gene (5 bases). The CDR3 has 13 amino acids. Per germline, CDR1 KGHSH and CDR2 LQKENI. The V and J ends lost 6 bases and 4 bases respectively, with 9 bases between them. The CDR3 loop is CASSPGHNEKLFF. The CDR3 coding sequence is TGTGCCAGCTCCCCAGGGCATAATGAAAAACTGTTTTTT.

This chain joins TRBV27 and TRBJ1-2; 7 nucleotides agree with TRBD1. With 4 bases clipped from V and 3 bases from J, the junction kept 5 bases outside the gene matches. The CDR3 extends over 14 amino acids. CDR1 and CDR2 from the germline V gene are MNHEY and SMNVEV (reference sequence). The CDR3 loop is CASSSSDRYYGYTF. CDR3 DNA: TGTGCCAGCAGTTCCTCGGACAGGTACTATGGCTACACCTTC.

This clone has just one count. The chain links TRBV15 to TRBJ2-7; tentative D call: TRBD1 (6 bases). CDR3 length equals 14 residues. Trimming cost V 8 bases and J 0 bases, with 14 bases left between them. Germline CDR1 and CDR2: LNHNV and YYDKDF (reference sequence). CDR3 sequence (DNA): TGTGCCACCGGTTGGGACACCAACTCCTACGAGCAGTACTTC. Protein sequence: CATGWDTNSYEQYF.

The V gene is TRBV9, the J gene TRBJ2-7, with TRBD2 matching over 9 bases. This CDR3 is 15 amino acids long. V gave up 0 bases and J gave up 5 bases; unmatched junction bases: 6. Germline V gene lookup returns CDR1 SGDLS and CDR2 YYNGEE. The CDR3: CASSVAGQREDEQYF. The DNA for the CDR3 is TGTGCCAGCAGCGTAGCTGGCCAGCGGGAGGACGAGCAGTACTTC.

This clone is a singleton in its sample. The chain couples TRBV11-2 to TRBJ1-2; 7 bases are shared with TRBD1. The CDR3 runs to 15 residues. CDR1 SGHAT and CDR2 FQNNGV come from the germline V gene. J lost 4 bases, V lost 0 bases, and 5 bases had no gene match. Here the CDR3 DNA reads TGTGCCAGCAGCTTAGATCAGGCAGGGGGCTATGGCTACACCTTC. Translating gives CASSLDQAGGYGYTF.

The chain couples TRBV28 to TRBJ2-1; TRBD1 matches 7 bases. V lost 4 bases and J lost 1; bases outside the gene matches: 1. Germline V lookup: CDR1 MDHEN, CDR2 SYDVKM. The CDR3 sequence is 14 residues long. CDR3 in amino acids: CASSSQGSYNEQFF. As DNA, the CDR3 is TGTGCCAGCAGTTCACAGGGGTCCTACAATGAGCAGTTCTTC.

The V call is TRBV9, the J call TRBJ2-7; D is perhaps TRBD1 (5 bases). Germline V gives CDR1 SGDLS, CDR2 YYNGEE. Trimming pared 4 bases from V and 6 bases from J, leaving 17 bases between. The length of the CDR3 is 14 residues. The CDR3 loop is CASSPWWGTGEQYF. Written as DNA, the CDR3 is TGTGCCAGCAGCCCCTGGTGGGGAACAGGCGAGCAGTACTTC.